This record concerns one T cell receptor (beta chain) sequence. Its antigen is currently unknown. Assay: immunoSEQ multiplex PCR; the TCRdb copy retains only in-frame clones and omits some. The repertoire consists of 160,000 or so clones, with more than 85% occurring once and the leading ten covering about 1.6%. The sample originates from a study of T cell responses to AZD1222 COVID-19 vaccine. Trimming left V 3 bases short and J 4 bases short, with 19 bases between. This CDR3 region has 17 residues. Germline CDR1 reads SGHVS; CDR2 reads FQNEAQ. Study-wide findings and caveats: Once two AZD1222 doses were given, Spike-specific TCR breadth and depth went up. Seropositivity was recorded at baseline in only a handful of AZD1222 recipients. Spike-wide coverage was observed for vaccine-associated CD4 TCRs, with dominant responses at 160-218 and 743-854.

Sequencing used peripheral blood, obtained 28 days after the second AZD1222 dose. The TCR comes from an adult who received the AZD1222 COVID-19 vaccine. The genes are TRBV7-8 and TRBJ1-5; a possible D gene is TRBD1 (5 bases). As DNA, the CDR3 is TGTGCCAGCAGCTTCCGGGACCGACAATTCCTAAATCAGCCCCAGCATTTT. Amino acid sequence: CASSFRDRQFLNQPQHF.